These 14 T cell receptor beta chains were sequenced from one sample in a study of T cell responses to AZD1222 COVID-19 vaccine. TCRdb's copy holds only in-frame clones and misses some; the assay was immunoSEQ multiplex PCR. The data hold 100,000 to 150,000 clones, with 90% to 95% observed a single time. The sequences come from peripheral blood, collected on day 0 of AZD1222 vaccination. All receptors come from an adult in good health.

The chain joins TRBV7-2 to TRBJ1-1; D is uncertain. Germline-derived CDR1 and CDR2 are SGHTA and FQGNSA. V lost 3 bases and J lost 1, with 9 bases in between. This CDR3 region has 14 residues. In DNA, the CDR3 is TGTGCCAGCAGCTTCCGGGCCGCGAACACTGAAGCTTTCTTT. Translated: CASSFRAANTEAFF.

The chain uses TRBV24-1 and TRBJ2-5; no clear D. Germline CDR1 reads KGHDR; CDR2 reads SFDVKD. The CDR3 is made up of 13 amino acids. The V end was cut by 2 bases, the J end by 7 bases, with 10 bases between. The CDR3 bases are TGTGCCACCAGTGATTCGTGGACCGGGACCCAGTACTTC. This codes for CATSDSWTGTQYF.

CDR3 coding DNA: TGTGCCAGCAGCCTCCGGGGGACAGATACGCAGTATTTT. It translates to CASSLRGTDTQYF. The chain carries TRBV12-3 or TRBV12-4 and TRBJ2-3, with D perhaps TRBD2 (6 bases). The CDR3 spans 13 residues. V lost 6 bases and J lost 3, with 10 bases in between.

The chain has TRBV27 and TRBJ1-5; D is uncertain. V lost 4 bases, J lost 4 bases, and 5 bases lay in between. The germline CDR1 and CDR2 sequences are MNHEY and SMNVEV (reference sequence). The CDR3 covers 12 residues. The CDR3 loop reads CASSSQNQPQHF. In DNA, the CDR3 is TGTGCCAGCAGTTCCCAGAATCAGCCCCAGCATTTT.

The chain uses TRBV27 and TRBJ2-5, with D maybe TRBD2 (5 bases). The CDR3 totals 14 residues. Germline V gives CDR1 MNHEY, CDR2 SMNVEV (reference sequence). V dropped 4 bases and J dropped 4 bases, with 13 bases sitting between them. The CDR3 DNA follows: TGTGCCAGCAGTTCCGGGCTAGCCCTAGAGACCCAGTACTTC. Its protein is CASSSGLALETQYF.

This chain links TRBV10-3 with TRBJ1-2; a possible D gene is TRBD1 (6 bases). Trimming removed 3 bases from V and 6 bases from J, with 20 bases in between. CDR3 length: 16 residues. The V gene's germline CDR1 is ENHRY and CDR2 SYGVKD. CDR3 sequence (DNA): TGTGCCATCAGTGAAGGAGGTGGCCAGGGGCTAGATGGCTACACCTTC. It encodes CAISEGGGQGLDGYTF.

This chain links TRBV20-1 with TRBJ1-4; no reliable D call. V lost 0 bases and J lost 7, with 3 bases in between. CDR3 length equals 11 residues. Germline CDR1 reads DFQATT; CDR2 reads SNEGSKA (reference sequence). The CDR3 coding sequence is TGCAGTGCTAGAGATCGTGAAAAACTGTTTTTT. Protein sequence: CSARDREKLFF.

V usage is TRBV4-3 and J usage is TRBJ2-5; D remains ambiguous. This CDR3 contains 13 residues. Trimming shortened V by 5 bases and J by 2 bases, and 9 bases separated the two germline ends. Per the germline V gene, CDR1 is LGHNA and CDR2 is YSLEER. The CDR3: CASSLQIQETQYF. CDR3 DNA sequence: TGCGCCAGCAGCTTACAGATACAAGAGACCCAGTACTTC.

The chain uses TRBV4-1 and TRBJ2-7; 8 bases align to TRBD2. The germline V gene encodes CDR1 MGHRA and CDR2 YSYEKL. V trimming: 1 base; J trimming: 0 bases; junction bases outside the gene matches: 11. The CDR3 totals 18 residues. The CDR3 sequence is CASSQAPSAGGTSYEQYF. Written as DNA, the CDR3 is TGCGCCAGCAGCCAAGCCCCCAGTGCGGGGGGCACCTCCTACGAGCAGTACTTC.

There are a few counts of this clone. The chain carries TRBV4-3 and TRBJ1-5, with TRBD1 identical over 8 bases. CDR3 length equals 16 residues. The germline CDR1 and CDR2 sequences are LGHNA and YSLEER. Unmatched junction bases numbered 7, after V lost 4 bases and J lost 2 bases. This CDR3 reads CASSPVMTGGNQPQHF. The CDR3 DNA is TGCGCCAGCAGCCCAGTGATGACAGGGGGCAATCAGCCCCAGCATTTT.

The rearrangement joins TRBV5-6 to TRBJ1-3; 8 bases map to TRBD1. J gave up 6 bases and V 6 bases, and 8 bases lay outside the gene matches. The CDR3 loop spans 14 amino acids. CDR1 and CDR2 (germline): SGHDT, YYEEEE. The CDR3 DNA reads as TGTGCCAGCACCCTAGGGACAGGAGTAAACACCATATATTTT. It yields the protein CASTLGTGVNTIYF. The variable domain in full, completed from reference TRBV5-6 and TRBJ1-3, reads DAGVTQSPTHLIKTRGQQVTLRCSPKSGHDTVSWYQQALGQGPQFIFQYYEEEERQRGNFPDRFSGHQFPNYSSELNVNALLLGDSALYLCASTLGTGVNTIYFGEGSWLTVV.

J is TRBJ2-4 and V is TRBV29-1; no reliable D call. Trimming pared 6 bases from V and 0 bases from J, leaving 9 bases between. Germline lookup yields CDR1 SQVTM and CDR2 ANQGSEA. This CDR3 has 13 amino acids. CDR3 region: CSVRLLAKNIQYF. The CDR3 region has the DNA TGCAGCGTCCGGCTCCTAGCCAAAAACATTCAGTACTTC.

This chain joins TRBV13 and TRBJ1-1; D is perhaps TRBD1 (5 bases). V lost 5 bases and J 0 bases, leaving 13 bases between the germline ends. The germline V gene encodes CDR1 PRHDT and CDR2 FYEKMQ (reference sequence). The CDR3 runs to 15 residues. CDR3 bases: TGTGCCAGCAGCCTCCCCCAGGGCTTGAACACTGAAGCTTTCTTT. This gives the protein CASSLPQGLNTEAFF.

The chain uses TRBV7-8 and TRBJ1-4; possible D gene TRBD1, 6 bases. Germline V gives CDR1 SGHVS, CDR2 FQNEAQ. Trimming pared 3 bases from V and 7 bases from J, leaving 9 bases between. The CDR3 totals 13 residues. DNA for the CDR3: TGTGCCAGCAGCTTTGGGGGCGGTGAAAAACTGTTTTTT. It is translated as CASSFGGGEKLFF.